Each of the 2 T cell receptor beta chains below was sequenced from the same sample in a study of T-cell memory formation after mild COVID-19. TCRdb independently ran MiXCR on the 5' RACE reads; one entry per CDR3 protein. The table has around 340,000 distinct CDR3 sequences, around 13% seen once. The sample comprised PBMCs or a T cell subset sorted from them (not recorded which). Every receptor here comes from a man between 18 and 29 years old who had mild COVID-19 (a few samples of this study predate the infection). Cell type and time point are not known.

This chain uses TRBV6-5 with TRBJ2-1; 10 bases match TRBD1. This CDR3 has 16 amino acids. J lost 9 bases, V lost 4 bases, and 12 bases had no gene match. From germline, CDR1 is MNHEY and CDR2 SVGAGI. The CDR3 here is CASSLTGTGERSEQFF. The CDR3 DNA is TGTGCCAGCAGTTTAACCGGGACAGGGGAACGTAGTGAGCAGTTCTTC.

V gene TRBV12-3 or TRBV12-4 combines with J gene TRBJ2-5; possible D gene TRBD1, 5 bases. Trimming stripped 3 bases from V and 7 bases from J, with 12 bases between. The CDR3 runs 13 residues. CDR3 in amino acids: CASSFDSLGTQYF. CDR3 DNA: TGTGCCAGCAGTTTCGACAGTCTGGGGACCCAGTACTTC.